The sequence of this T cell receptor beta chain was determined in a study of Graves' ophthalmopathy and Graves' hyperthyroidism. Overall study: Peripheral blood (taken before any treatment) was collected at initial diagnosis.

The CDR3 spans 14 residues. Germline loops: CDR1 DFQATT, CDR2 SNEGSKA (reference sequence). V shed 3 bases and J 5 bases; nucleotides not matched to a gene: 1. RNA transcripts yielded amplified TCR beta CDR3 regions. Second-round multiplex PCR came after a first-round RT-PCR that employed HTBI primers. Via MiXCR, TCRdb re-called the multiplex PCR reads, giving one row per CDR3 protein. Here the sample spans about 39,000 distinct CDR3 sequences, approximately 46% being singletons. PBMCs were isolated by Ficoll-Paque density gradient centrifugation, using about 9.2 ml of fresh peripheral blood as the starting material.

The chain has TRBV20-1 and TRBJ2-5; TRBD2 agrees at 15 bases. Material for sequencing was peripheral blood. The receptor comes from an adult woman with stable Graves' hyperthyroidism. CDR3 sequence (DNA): TGCAGTGCTAGGGGGACTAGCGGGAGGGAGACCCAGTACTTC. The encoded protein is CSARGTSGRETQYF.